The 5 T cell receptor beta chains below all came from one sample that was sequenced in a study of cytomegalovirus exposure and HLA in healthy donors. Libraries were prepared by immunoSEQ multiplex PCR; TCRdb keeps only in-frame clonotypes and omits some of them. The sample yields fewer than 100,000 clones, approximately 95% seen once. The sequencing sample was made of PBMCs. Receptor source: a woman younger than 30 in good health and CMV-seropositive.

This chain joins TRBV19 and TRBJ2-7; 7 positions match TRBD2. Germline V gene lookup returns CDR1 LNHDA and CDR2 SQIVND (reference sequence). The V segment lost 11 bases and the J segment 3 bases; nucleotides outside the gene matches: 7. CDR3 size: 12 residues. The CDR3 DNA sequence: TGTGCCTCGGGGGGAGCAAACTACGAGCAGTACTTC. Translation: CASGGANYEQYF. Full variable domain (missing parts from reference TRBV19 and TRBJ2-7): DGGITQSPKYLFRKEGQNVTLSCEQNLNHDAMYWYRQDPGQGLRLIYYSQIVNDFQKGDIAEGYSVSREKKESFPLTVTSAQKNPTAFYLCASGGANYEQYFGPGTRLTVT.

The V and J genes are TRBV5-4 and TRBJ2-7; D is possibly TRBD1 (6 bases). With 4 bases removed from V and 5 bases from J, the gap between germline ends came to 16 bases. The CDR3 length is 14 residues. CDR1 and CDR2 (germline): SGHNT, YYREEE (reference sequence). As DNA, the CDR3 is TGTGCCAGCAGCGAATCCGGGACACCTAACGAGCAGTACTTC. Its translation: CASSESGTPNEQYF.

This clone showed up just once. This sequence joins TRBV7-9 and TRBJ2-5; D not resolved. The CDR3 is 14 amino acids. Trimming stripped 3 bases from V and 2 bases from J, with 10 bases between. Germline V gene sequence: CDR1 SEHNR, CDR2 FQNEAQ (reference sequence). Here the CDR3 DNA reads TGTGCCAGCAGCTTTGATGCAGTTCAAGAGACCCAGTACTTC. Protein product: CASSFDAVQETQYF.

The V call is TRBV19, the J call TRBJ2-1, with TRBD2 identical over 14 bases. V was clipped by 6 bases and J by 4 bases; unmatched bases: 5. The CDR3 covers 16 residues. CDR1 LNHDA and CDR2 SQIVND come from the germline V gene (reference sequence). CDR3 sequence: CASRPGLAGDYNEQFF. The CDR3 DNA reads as TGTGCCAGTAGGCCGGGACTAGCGGGAGATTACAATGAGCAGTTCTTC.

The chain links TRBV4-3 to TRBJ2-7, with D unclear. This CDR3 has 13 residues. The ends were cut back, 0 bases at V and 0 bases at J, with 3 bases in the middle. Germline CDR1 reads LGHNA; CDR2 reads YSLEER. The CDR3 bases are TGCGCCAGCAGCCAAGACCACTCCTACGAGCAGTACTTC. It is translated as CASSQDHSYEQYF.